This T cell receptor (beta chain) originates from a study of cytomegalovirus exposure and HLA in healthy donors. V gave up 4 bases and J gave up 3 bases; unmatched junction bases: 8. CDR3 length equals 15 residues. The germline V gene has CDR1 SGHTA and CDR2 FQGNSA. The primer mix had 60 Vbeta and 13 Jbeta primers. Here immunoSEQ multiplex PCR was the method, and the copy in TCRdb shows in-frame clones only, minus some. Of some 130,000 clones in the sample, about four fifths were seen once. V and J are TRBV7-2 and TRBJ2-7; 8 nucleotides line up with TRBD2. The clonotype comes from a young man in good health. The sample was PBMCs. The CDR3: CASSSRTSRGYEQYF. DNA for the CDR3: TGTGCCAGCAGCTCCCGGACTAGCCGGGGCTACGAGCAGTACTTC.